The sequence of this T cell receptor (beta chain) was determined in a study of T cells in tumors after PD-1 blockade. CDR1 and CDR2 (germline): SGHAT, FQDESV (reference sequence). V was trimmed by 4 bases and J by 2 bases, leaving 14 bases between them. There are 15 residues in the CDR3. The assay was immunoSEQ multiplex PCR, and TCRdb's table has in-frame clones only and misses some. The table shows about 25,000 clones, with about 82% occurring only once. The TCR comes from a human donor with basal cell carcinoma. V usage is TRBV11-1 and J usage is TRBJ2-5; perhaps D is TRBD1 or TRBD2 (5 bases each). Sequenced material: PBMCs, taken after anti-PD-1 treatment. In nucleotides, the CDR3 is TGTGCCAGCAGCTGGGGGTTTCCCGATCAAGAGACCCAGTACTTC. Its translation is CASSWGFPDQETQYF.